This T cell receptor (beta chain) was obtained from a study of identical twins (dated by TCRdb to 2016 to 2017). In the study overall: To test whether fetal clonotypes persist, the study used deep sequencing on TCR alpha and beta repertoires from monozygotic twins, unrelated adults of various ages, and cord blood. To rule out contamination, replicate twin experiments were performed at different times with different library preparation protocols.

This clonotype was seen more than once but under ten times. It lacks a known antigen. It has no much larger one-base neighbor in the sample; base qualities were not kept. In the germline V gene, CDR1 corresponds to SGHVS and CDR2 to FQNEAQ. V lost 1 base and J lost 2 bases, and the count of bases not matched to a germline gene is 8. The CDR3, from cysteine to phenylalanine, totals 16 residues. Only the CDR3 part of the read is kept: 48 bases, read in frame from the first base. The study at large found these results: Because the same donors could not be followed over many years, the conclusions depended on cross-sectional statistical analysis. Fewer insertions were carried by abundant cord blood beta clonotypes; a weaker similar trend was observed in young adult naive repertoires, while no such trend was observed in memory repertoires. Compared with coincidental sharing between unrelated individuals, out-of-frame TCR alpha sequences shared between twins had an excess of sequences with low generation probability. Excess twin sharing in beta out-of-frame sequences was weaker because fewer shared sequences lowered the signal-to-noise ratio. Zero-insertion analyses could be partly confounded by invariant T cells such as MAIT and iNKT, though diverse VJ usage argued against such confounding for most clonotypes. In monozygotic twins, out-of-frame TCR alpha sharing was systematically underestimated by recombination models, although the models agreed with sharing between unrelated individuals.

Only healthy Caucasian donors were included. Three pairs of female monozygotic twins, all aged about 18 to 30 years, made up the twin cohort. CD4+ and CD8+ T cell populations were isolated with positive isolation kits from Invitrogen. Library preparation employed 5' RACE. Instrument on record: Illumina HiSeq 2000. A universal primer binding site was added through template switching, and the final cDNA carried a unique molecular identifier so that TCR cDNA molecules could be counted accurately. Specific primers in the conserved constant-segment region were used to synthesize first-strand cDNA for the TCR alpha and beta chains. To control for contamination, every cDNA library carried two barcodes: a SMART-Mk sample barcode plus Illumina barcodes. TruSeq adapter sequences and Illumina sample barcodes were added in two successive PCR steps. The Illumina HiSeq platform was used with custom primers to sequence TCR alpha and beta cDNA libraries. The study's processing was this. Raw reads were processed with MiGEC to extract unique molecular identifiers, and MiXCR was used to determine CDR3 positions. Recombination models were inferred per individual with the repgenHMM and IGoR tools using an EM algorithm. The tcR package in R was used for shared clonotype analysis, with sharing normalized by the product of cloneset sizes. To study raw recombination free of thymic and clonal selection effects, out-of-frame nonproductive sequences were analyzed. Starting from the raw public reads, TCRdb applied fastp trimming at Q25, assembled clones with MiXCR and retained in-frame beta chains. Every entry covers one CDR3 protein and lists the most common genes and DNA from its rows. It is TCRdb's table, rather than the study itself, that gives the V and J calls and clone size. Present in this sample are hundreds of thousands of distinct CDR3 sequences, 7.5% to 9.5% of which were seen just once. Jointly, the top ten make up under 7.5% of the sample.

This sample was shared with a second study, whose subject was yellow fever vaccine responses in identical twins. The second study, in turn, reports: According to the authors, the vaccine-induced T cell response in identical twins seemed to be partly convergent and partly specific to each individual. In the study, vaccine-responding T cell clones were precisely tracked in identical twins.

In this chain, TRBV7-8 is recombined with TRBJ2-7, and 7 bases in between align with TRBD2. Sequences were obtained from CD8+ T cells sorted from blood. The sequence derives from a woman aged 18 to 35 in good health. In nucleotides, the sequence is TGTGCCAGCAGCTTAGATTTGGCGGGGGAGACCTACGAGCAGTACTTC. This encodes CASSLDLAGETYEQYF.